This is a list of T cell receptor beta chains from one sample in a study of graft-versus-host responses after intestinal transplantation. The assay was immunoSEQ multiplex PCR, and TCRdb's table has in-frame clones only and misses some. The top ten clones hold 0.24% of a sample with some 8,200 clones, about 97% of them seen once. Here the sequenced sample was PBMCs, taken 23 days after intestinal transplant. The receptor set was obtained from a human patient who received an intestinal transplant, so some T cells may come from the graft donor. The CDR3 runs from the conserved cysteine through the conserved F or W. Each record gives: J gene, V gene, D gene, CDR3 protein. D genes are given only for firm matches.

j_gene: TRBJ1-3
v_gene: TRBV6-6
d_gene: NA
CDR3aa: CASSYIQASSGNTIYF

j_gene: TRBJ2-5
v_gene: TRBV2
d_gene: TRBD1
CDR3aa: CASGTGGKTQYF

j_gene: TRBJ2-7
v_gene: TRBV6-5
d_gene: TRBD2
CDR3aa: CASSYSTGGYEQYF

j_gene: TRBJ2-7
v_gene: TRBV29-1
d_gene: NA
CDR3aa: CSVTPPGHEQYF

j_gene: TRBJ2-5
v_gene: TRBV27
d_gene: NA
CDR3aa: CASSLCLVRYANCQETQYF

j_gene: TRBJ2-7
v_gene: TRBV5-3
d_gene: TRBD2
CDR3aa: CARSLVREYYEQYF

j_gene: TRBJ2-7
v_gene: TRBV18
d_gene: NA
CDR3aa: CASSNAGGWGDRRDEQYF

j_gene: TRBJ2-3
v_gene: TRBV23-1
d_gene: NA
CDR3aa: CASSQSPSGSDTQYF

j_gene: TRBJ2-2
v_gene: TRBV11-2
d_gene: NA
CDR3aa: CASSLEVGVSTGELFF

j_gene: TRBJ1-1
v_gene: TRBV6-1
d_gene: NA
CDR3aa: CASSQDTNTEAFF

j_gene: TRBJ2-7
v_gene: TRBV5-1
d_gene: TRBD1
CDR3aa: CASSGQGITYEQYF

j_gene: TRBJ1-5
v_gene: TRBV5-4
d_gene: TRBD1
CDR3aa: CASSPDRGNQPQHF

j_gene: TRBJ2-1
v_gene: TRBV14
d_gene: NA
CDR3aa: CASSRLSSDSSYNEQFF

j_gene: TRBJ1-1
v_gene: TRBV19
d_gene: TRBD1
CDR3aa: CASSQGANTEAFF

j_gene: TRBJ2-5
v_gene: TRBV29-1
d_gene: NA
CDR3aa: CSVGGNGETQYF

j_gene: TRBJ2-1
v_gene: TRBV28
d_gene: TRBD2
CDR3aa: CASSLGMRLAGGPDVEFF

j_gene: TRBJ2-7
v_gene: TRBV9
d_gene: NA
CDR3aa: CASSVDFGDVYEQYF

j_gene: TRBJ1-2
v_gene: TRBV10-2
d_gene: NA
CDR3aa: CASGSTSDYGYTF

j_gene: TRBJ2-5
v_gene: TRBV7-3
d_gene: TRBD2
CDR3aa: CASSPGLAEKETQYF

j_gene: TRBJ1-1
v_gene: TRBV21-1
d_gene: NA
CDR3aa: CASSQGSWQRYQAFF

j_gene: TRBJ2-7
v_gene: TRBV11-3
d_gene: NA
CDR3aa: CASSKMRPYEQYF

j_gene: TRBJ2-3
v_gene: TRBV7-3
d_gene: NA
CDR3aa: CASSPLQGRGPDTQYF

j_gene: TRBJ2-3
v_gene: TRBV19
d_gene: NA
CDR3aa: CASSIDLWTSSELGTQYF

j_gene: TRBJ2-5
v_gene: TRBV29-1
d_gene: NA
CDR3aa: CSAPATYTDEETQYF

j_gene: TRBJ2-7
v_gene: TRBV27
d_gene: TRBD1
CDR3aa: CASSHGTGTYEQYF

j_gene: TRBJ2-3
v_gene: TRBV7-9
d_gene: NA
CDR3aa: CASSSPLVGGMGTDTQYF

j_gene: TRBJ2-1
v_gene: TRBV7-6
d_gene: NA
CDR3aa: CASSRGNEQFF

j_gene: TRBJ2-7
v_gene: TRBV7-9
d_gene: NA
CDR3aa: CASSLRDLSSYEQYF

j_gene: TRBJ2-3
v_gene: TRBV15
d_gene: NA
CDR3aa: CATSRDGIAATDTQYF

j_gene: TRBJ2-7
v_gene: TRBV5-1
d_gene: NA
CDR3aa: CASSFGGIEQYF

j_gene: TRBJ1-5
v_gene: TRBV19
d_gene: NA
CDR3aa: CASSIFVDRGNQPQHF

j_gene: TRBJ1-3
v_gene: TRBV6-4
d_gene: NA
CDR3aa: CASNPTEGSSYTIYF

j_gene: TRBJ1-5
v_gene: TRBV5-1
d_gene: NA
CDR3aa: CASSERKGWPQHF

j_gene: TRBJ1-3
v_gene: TRBV11-2
d_gene: NA
CDR3aa: CASRLGGAGYSGNTIYF

j_gene: TRBJ2-7
v_gene: TRBV2
d_gene: TRBD1
CDR3aa: CASRGDRGQMWEQYF

j_gene: TRBJ2-1
v_gene: TRBV21-1
d_gene: NA
CDR3aa: CASSNSIASGNRYEQFF

j_gene: TRBJ1-1
v_gene: TRBV28
d_gene: NA
CDR3aa: CASSLASRGTEAFF

j_gene: TRBJ2-1
v_gene: TRBV12-5
d_gene: NA
CDR3aa: CASGLAASEQFF

j_gene: TRBJ1-2
v_gene: TRBV27
d_gene: TRBD1
CDR3aa: CASRPGGGNYGYTF